Sequencing of this T cell receptor beta chain was carried out in a study of blood T cells in healthy people across ages. J was trimmed by 8 bases and V by 6 bases; bases with no gene match: 15. The CDR3 contains 16 residues. Germline-derived CDR1 and CDR2 are MDHEN and SYDVKM. It was with a sample-barcoded 5' primer and a J-beta primer mix that a second PCR of about 6 to 12 cycles was run. Any given sample supplied a minimum of 3 million CDR3-containing paired-end reads. MiXCR was run by TCRdb on the 5' RACE reads, yielding one entry per CDR3 protein. The sample yields hundreds of thousands of distinct CDR3 sequences, approximately 60% seen once.

This chain joins TRBV28 and TRBJ1-4, with 7 nucleotides matching TRBD1. Sequencing input: blood. This TCR was recovered from a man between 40 and 49 years old in good health. CDR3 sequence reads: CASSPPGGGEGEKLFF. The DNA of the CDR3 is TGTGCCAGCAGCCCTCCTGGAGGGGGCGAAGGAGAAAAACTGTTTTTT. Looking up the rest from reference TRBV28 and TRBJ1-4 gives the full variable domain: DVKVTQSSRYLVKRTGEKVFLECVQDMDHENMFWYRQDPGLGLRLIYFSYDVKMKEKGDIPEGYSVSREKKERFSLILESASTNQTSMYLCASSPPGGGEGEKLFFGSGTQLSVL.